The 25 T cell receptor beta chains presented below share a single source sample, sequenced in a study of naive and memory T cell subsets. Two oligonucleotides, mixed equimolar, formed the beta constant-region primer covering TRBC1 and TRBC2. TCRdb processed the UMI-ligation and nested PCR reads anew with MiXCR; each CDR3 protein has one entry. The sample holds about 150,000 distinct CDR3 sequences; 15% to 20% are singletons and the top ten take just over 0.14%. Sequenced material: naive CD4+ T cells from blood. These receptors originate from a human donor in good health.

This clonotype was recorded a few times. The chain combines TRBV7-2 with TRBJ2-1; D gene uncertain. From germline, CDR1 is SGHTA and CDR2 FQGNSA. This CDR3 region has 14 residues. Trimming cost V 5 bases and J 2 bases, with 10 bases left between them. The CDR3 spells CASSASFTYNEQFF. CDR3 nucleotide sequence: TGTGCCAGCAGCGCTAGTTTCACCTACAATGAGCAGTTCTTC.

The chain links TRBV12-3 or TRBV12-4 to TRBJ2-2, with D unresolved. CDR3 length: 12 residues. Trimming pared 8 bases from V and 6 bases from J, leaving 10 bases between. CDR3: CASSGAAGELFF. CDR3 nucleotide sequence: TGTGCCAGCTCAGGTGCAGCCGGGGAGCTGTTTTTT.

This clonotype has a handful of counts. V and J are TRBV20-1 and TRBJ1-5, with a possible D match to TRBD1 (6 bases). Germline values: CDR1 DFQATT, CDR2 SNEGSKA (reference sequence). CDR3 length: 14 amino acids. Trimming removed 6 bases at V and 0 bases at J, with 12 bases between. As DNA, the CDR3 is TGCAGTGCCGCAGGACAGTATAGCAATCAGCCCCAGCATTTT. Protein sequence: CSAAGQYSNQPQHF.

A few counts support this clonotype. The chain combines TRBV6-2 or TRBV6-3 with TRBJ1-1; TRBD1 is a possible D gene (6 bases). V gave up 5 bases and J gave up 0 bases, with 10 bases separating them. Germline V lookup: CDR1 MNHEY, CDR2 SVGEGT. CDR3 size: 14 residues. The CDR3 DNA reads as TGTGCCAGCAGTGGACAGTGGATGAACACTGAAGCTTTCTTT. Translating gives CASSGQWMNTEAFF.

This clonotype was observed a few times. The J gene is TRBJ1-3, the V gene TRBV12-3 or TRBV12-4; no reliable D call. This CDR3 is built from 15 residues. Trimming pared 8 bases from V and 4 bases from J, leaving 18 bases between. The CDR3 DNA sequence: TGTGCCAGCTACGTAGCGAGCCTGGGAGGAAACACCATATATTTT. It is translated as CASYVASLGGNTIYF.

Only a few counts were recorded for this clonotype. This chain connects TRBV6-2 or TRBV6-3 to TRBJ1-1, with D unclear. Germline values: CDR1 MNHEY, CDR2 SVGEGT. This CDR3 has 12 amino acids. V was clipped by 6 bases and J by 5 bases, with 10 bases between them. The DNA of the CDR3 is TGTGCCAGCAGACCGGGTACTACTGAAGCTTTCTTT. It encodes CASRPGTTEAFF.

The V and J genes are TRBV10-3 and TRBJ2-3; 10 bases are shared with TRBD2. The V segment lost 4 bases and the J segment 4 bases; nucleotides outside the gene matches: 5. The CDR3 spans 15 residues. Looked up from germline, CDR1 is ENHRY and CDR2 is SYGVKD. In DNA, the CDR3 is TGTGCCATCAGTGTCGAGCGGGAGGGCGCAGATACGCAGTATTTT. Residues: CAISVEREGADTQYF.

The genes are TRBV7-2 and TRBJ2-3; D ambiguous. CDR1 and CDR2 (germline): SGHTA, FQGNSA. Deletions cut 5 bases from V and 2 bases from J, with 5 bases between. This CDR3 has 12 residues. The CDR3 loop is CASSRYTDTQYF. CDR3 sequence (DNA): TGTGCCAGCAGCCGCTACACAGATACGCAGTATTTT.

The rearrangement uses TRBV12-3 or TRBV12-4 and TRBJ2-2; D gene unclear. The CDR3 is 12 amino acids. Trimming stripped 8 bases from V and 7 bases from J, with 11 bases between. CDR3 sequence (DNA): TGTGCCAGCCTCGAAAGGGTCGGGGAGCTGTTTTTT. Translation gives CASLERVGELFF.

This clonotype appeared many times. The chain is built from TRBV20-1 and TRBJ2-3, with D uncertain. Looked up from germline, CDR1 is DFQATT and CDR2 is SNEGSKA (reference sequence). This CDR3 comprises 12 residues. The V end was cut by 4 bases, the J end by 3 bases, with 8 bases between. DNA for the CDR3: TGCAGTGCTAATATCGGAACAGATACGCAGTATTTT. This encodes CSANIGTDTQYF.

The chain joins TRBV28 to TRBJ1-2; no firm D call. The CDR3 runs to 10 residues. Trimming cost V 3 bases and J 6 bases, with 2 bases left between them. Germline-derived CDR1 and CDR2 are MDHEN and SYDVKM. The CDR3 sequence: CASSFNGYTF. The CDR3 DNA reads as TGTGCCAGCAGTTTTAATGGCTACACCTTC.

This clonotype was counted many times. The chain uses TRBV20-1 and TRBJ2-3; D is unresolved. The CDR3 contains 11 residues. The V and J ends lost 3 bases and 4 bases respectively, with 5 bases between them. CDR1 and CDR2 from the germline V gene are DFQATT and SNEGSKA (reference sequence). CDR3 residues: CSARMADTQYF. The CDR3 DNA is TGCAGTGCTAGGATGGCAGATACGCAGTATTTT.

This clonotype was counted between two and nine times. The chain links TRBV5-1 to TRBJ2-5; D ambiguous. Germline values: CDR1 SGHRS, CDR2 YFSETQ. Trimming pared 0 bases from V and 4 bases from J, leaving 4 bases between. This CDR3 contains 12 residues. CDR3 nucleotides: TGCGCCAGCAGCTTGGAATCAGAGACCCAGTACTTC. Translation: CASSLESETQYF.

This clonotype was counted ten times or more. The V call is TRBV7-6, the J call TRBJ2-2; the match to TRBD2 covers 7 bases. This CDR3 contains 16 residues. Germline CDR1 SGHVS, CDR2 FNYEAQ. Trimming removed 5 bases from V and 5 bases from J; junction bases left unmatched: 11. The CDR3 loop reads CASSVISGTPTGELFF. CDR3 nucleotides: TGTGCCAGCAGCGTCATAAGCGGGACTCCTACCGGGGAGCTGTTTTTT.

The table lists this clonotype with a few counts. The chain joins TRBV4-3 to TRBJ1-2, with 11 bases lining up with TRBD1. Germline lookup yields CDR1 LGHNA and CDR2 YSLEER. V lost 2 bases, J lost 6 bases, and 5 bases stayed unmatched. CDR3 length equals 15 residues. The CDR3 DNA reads TGCGCCAGCAGCCAAAACGGGGGACAGGGGGATGGCTACACCTTC. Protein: CASSQNGGQGDGYTF.

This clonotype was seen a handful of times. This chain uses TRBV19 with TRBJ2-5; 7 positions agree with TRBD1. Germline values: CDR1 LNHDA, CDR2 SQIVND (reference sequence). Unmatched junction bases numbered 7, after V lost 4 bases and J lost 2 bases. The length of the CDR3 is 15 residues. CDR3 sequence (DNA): TGTGCCAGTAGTACATACCGGGACAGACAAGAGACCCAGTACTTC. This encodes CASSTYRDRQETQYF.

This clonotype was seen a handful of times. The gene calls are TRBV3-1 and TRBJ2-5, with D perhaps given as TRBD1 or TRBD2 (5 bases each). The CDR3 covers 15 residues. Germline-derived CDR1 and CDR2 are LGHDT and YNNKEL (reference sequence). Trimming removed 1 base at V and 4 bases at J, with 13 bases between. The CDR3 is CASSQGDLGRETQYF. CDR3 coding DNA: TGTGCCAGCAGCCAAGGGGACCTAGGTCGAGAGACCCAGTACTTC.

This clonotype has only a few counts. CDR3 nucleotide sequence: TGTGCCAGCAGCCCCCGGGACAGGGGTGAAAAACTGTTTTTT. Translating gives CASSPRDRGEKLFF. The genes are TRBV3-1 and TRBJ1-4; 10 bases map to TRBD1. Germline assignment: CDR1 LGHDT and CDR2 YNNKEL (reference sequence). CDR3 length: 14 residues. With 4 bases clipped from V and 7 bases from J, the junction kept 3 bases outside the gene matches. Variable domain in full (rest from reference TRBV3-1 and TRBJ1-4): DTAVSQTPKYLVTQMGNDKSIKCEQNLGHDTMYWYKQDSKKFLKIMFSYNNKELIINETVPNRFSPKSPDKAHLNLHINSLELGDSAVYFCASSPRDRGEKLFFGSGTQLSVL.

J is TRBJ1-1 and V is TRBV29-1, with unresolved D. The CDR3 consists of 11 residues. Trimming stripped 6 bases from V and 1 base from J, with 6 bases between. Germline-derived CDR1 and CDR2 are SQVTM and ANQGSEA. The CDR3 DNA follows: TGCAGCGTCACACAGAACACTGAAGCTTTCTTT. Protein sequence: CSVTQNTEAFF.

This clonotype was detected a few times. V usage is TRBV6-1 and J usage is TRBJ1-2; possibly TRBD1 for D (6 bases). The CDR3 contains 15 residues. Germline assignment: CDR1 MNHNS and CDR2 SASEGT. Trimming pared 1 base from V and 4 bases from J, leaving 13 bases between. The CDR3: CASSEVARGGYGYTF. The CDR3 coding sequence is TGTGCCAGCAGTGAAGTGGCCCGAGGGGGCTATGGCTACACCTTC.

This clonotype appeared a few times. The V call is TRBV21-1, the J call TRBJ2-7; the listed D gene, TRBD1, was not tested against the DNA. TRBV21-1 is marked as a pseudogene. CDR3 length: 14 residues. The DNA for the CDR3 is TGTGCCAGCACCCCCGGACAGAGCTCCTACGAGCAGTACTTC. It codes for CASTPGQSSYEQYF.

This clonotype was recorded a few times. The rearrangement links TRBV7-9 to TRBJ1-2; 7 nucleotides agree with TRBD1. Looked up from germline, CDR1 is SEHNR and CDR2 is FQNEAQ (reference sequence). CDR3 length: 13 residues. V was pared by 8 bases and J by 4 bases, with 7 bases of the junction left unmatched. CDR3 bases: TGTGCCAGCGCCGGGACAGAACTCTATGGCTACACCTTC. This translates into CASAGTELYGYTF.

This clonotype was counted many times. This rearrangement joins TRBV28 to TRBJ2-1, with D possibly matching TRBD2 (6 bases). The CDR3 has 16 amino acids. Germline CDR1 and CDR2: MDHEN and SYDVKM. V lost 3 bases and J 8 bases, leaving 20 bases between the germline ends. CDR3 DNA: TGTGCCAGCAGTTTGGATACTAGCAAAGGAATCCATGAGCAGTTCTTC. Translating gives CASSLDTSKGIHEQFF.

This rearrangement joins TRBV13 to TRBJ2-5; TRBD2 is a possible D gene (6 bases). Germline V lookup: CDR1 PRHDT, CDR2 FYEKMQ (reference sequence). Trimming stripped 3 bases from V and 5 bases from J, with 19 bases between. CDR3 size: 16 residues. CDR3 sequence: CASSFGTGASGETQYF. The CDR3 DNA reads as TGTGCCAGCAGCTTCGGGACGGGAGCTTCTGGGGAGACCCAGTACTTC.

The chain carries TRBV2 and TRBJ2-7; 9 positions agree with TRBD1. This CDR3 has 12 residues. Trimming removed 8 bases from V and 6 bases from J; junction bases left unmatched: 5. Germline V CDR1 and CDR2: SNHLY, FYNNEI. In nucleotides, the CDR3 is TGTGCCAGCCGGGACAGGGTAGTCGAGCAGTACTTC. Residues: CASRDRVVEQYF.